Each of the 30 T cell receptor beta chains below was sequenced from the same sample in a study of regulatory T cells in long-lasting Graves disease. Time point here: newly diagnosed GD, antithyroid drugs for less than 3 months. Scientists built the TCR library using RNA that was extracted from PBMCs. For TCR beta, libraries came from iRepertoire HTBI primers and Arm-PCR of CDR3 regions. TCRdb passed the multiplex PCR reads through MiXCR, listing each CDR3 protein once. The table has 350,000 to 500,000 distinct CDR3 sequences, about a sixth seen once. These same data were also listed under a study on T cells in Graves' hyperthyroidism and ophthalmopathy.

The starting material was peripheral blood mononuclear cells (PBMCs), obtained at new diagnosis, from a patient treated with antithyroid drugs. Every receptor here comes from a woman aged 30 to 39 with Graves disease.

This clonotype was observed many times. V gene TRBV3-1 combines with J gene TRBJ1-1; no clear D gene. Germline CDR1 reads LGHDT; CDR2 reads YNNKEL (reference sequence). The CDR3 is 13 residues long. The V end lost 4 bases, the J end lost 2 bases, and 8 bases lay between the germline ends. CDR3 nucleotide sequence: TGTGCCAGCAGCCGTAAAGTAAACACTGAAGCTTTCTTT. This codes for CASSRKVNTEAFF.

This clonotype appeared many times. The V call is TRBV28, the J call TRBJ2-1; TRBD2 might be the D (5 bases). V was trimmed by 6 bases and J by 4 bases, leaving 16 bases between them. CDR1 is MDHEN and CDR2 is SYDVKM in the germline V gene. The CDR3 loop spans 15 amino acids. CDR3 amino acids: CASSPGVRRYNEQFF. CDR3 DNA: TGTGCCAGCAGCCCCGGGGTGAGGCGGTACAATGAGCAGTTCTTC.

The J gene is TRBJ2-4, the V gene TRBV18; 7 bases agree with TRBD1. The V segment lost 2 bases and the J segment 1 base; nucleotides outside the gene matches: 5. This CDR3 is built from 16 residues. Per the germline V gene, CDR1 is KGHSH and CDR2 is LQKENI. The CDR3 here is CASSPLQGLAKNIQYF. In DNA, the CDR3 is TGTGCCAGCTCACCATTACAGGGGTTGGCCAAAAACATTCAGTACTTC.

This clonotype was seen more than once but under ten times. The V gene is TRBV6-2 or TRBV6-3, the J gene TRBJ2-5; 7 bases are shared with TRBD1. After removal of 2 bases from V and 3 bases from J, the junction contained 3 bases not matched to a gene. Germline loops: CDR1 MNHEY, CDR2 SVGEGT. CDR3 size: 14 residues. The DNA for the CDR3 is TGTGCCAGCAGTTACGACAGGGTTGAAGAGACCCAGTACTTC. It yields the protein CASSYDRVEETQYF.

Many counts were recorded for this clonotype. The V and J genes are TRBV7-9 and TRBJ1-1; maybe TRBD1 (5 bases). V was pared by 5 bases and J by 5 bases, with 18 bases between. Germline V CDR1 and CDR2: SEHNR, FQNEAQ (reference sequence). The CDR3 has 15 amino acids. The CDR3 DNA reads TGTGCCAGCAGCCGAGGGACTTTCAGTGGAACTGAAGCTTTCTTT. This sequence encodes CASSRGTFSGTEAFF.

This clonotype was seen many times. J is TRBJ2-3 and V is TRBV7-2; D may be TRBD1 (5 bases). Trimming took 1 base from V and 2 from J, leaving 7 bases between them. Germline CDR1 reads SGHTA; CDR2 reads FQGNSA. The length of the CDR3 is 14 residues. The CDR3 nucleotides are TGTGCCAGCAGCTTAGGACAGAACACAGATACGCAGTATTTT. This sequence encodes CASSLGQNTDTQYF.

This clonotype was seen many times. The CDR3 region is CASSTQGWNEQFF. The DNA of the CDR3 is TGTGCCAGCAGCACACAGGGGTGGAATGAGCAGTTCTTC. The V gene is TRBV3-1, the J gene TRBJ2-1; 7 nucleotides align to TRBD1. J was trimmed by 7 bases and V by 5 bases; bases with no gene match: 5. The CDR3 runs to 13 residues. The germline gives CDR1 LGHDT, CDR2 YNNKEL (reference sequence).

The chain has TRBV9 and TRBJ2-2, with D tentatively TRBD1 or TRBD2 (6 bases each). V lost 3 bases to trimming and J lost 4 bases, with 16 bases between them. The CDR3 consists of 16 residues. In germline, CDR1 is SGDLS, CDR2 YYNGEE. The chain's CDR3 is CASSALTGAGTGELFF. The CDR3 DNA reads TGTGCCAGCAGCGCCCTAACGGGGGCTGGCACCGGGGAGCTGTTTTTT.

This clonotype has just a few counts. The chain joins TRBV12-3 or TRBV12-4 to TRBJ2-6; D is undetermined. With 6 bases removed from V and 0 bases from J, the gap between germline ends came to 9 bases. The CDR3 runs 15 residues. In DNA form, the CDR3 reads TGTGCCAGCAGCCCCTGGGGCTCTGGGGCCAACGTCCTGACTTTC. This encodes CASSPWGSGANVLTF.

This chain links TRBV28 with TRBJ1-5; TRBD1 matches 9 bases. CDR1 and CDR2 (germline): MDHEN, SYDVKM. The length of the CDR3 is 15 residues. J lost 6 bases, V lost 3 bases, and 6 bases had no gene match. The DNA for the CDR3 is TGTGCCAGCAGTTTTGGACAGGGGCACATTCAGCCCCAGCATTTT. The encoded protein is CASSFGQGHIQPQHF.

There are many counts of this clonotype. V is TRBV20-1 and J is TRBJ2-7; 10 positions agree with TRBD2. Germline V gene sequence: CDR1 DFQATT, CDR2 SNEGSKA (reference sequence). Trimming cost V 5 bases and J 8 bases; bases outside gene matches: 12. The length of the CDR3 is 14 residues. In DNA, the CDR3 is TGCAGTGCTGAGGGAGGGCTAGCGGGAGTCAAGCAGTACTTC. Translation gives CSAEGGLAGVKQYF.

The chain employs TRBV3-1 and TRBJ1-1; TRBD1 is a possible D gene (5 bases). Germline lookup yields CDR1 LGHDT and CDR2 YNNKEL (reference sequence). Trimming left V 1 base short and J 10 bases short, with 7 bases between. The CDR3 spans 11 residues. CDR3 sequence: CASSQGGGAFF. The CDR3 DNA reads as TGTGCCAGCAGCCAAGGGGGGGGAGCTTTCTTT.

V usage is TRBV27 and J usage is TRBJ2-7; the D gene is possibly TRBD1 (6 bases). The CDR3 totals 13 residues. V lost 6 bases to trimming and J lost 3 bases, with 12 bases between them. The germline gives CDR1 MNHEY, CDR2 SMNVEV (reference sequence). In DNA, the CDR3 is TGTGCCAGCAGACCGGGACACTTCTACGAGCAGTACTTC. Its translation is CASRPGHFYEQYF.

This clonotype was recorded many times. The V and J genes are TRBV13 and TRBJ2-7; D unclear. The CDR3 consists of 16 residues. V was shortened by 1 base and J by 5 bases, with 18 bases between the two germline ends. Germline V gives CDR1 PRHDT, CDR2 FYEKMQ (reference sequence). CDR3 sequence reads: CASSLESSSKSHEQYF. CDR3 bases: TGTGCCAGCAGCTTAGAAAGTAGTAGTAAATCCCACGAGCAGTACTTC. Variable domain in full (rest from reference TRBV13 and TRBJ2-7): AAGVIQSPRHLIKEKRETATLKCYPIPRHDTVYWYQQGPGQDPQFLISFYEKMQSDKGSIPDRFSAQQFSDYHSELNMSSLELGDSALYFCASSLESSSKSHEQYFGPGTRLTVT.

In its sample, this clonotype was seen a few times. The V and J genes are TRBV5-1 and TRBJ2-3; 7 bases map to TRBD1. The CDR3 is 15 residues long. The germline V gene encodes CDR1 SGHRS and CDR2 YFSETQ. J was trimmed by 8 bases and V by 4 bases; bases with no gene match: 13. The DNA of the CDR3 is TGCGCCAGCAGCCCTACAGGGGAGCCGCAGGGTACGCAGTATTTT. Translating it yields CASSPTGEPQGTQYF.

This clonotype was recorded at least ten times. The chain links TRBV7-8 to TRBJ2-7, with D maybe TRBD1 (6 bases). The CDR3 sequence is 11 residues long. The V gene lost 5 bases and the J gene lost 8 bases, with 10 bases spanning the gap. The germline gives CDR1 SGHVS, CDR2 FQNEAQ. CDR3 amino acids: CASSLRGKQYF. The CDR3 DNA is TGTGCCAGCAGCCTCAGGGGAAAGCAGTACTTC.

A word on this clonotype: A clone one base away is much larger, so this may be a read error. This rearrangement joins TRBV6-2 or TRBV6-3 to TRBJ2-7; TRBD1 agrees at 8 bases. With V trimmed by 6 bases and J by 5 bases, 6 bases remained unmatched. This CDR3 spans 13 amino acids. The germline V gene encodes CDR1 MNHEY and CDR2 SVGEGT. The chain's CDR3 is CASRHGTGNEQYF. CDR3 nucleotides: TGTGCCAGCAGACACGGGACAGGCAACGAGCAGTACTTC.

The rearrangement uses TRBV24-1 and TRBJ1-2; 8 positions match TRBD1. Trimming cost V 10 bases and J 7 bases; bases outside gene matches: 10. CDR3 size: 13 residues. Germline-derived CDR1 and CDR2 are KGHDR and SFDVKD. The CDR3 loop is CATATGDNGGYTF. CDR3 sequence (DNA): TGTGCCACGGCGACAGGGGATAATGGTGGCTACACCTTC.

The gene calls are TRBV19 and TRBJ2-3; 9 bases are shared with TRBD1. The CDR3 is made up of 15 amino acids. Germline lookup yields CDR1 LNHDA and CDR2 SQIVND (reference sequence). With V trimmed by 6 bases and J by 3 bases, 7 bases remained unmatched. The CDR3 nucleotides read TGTGCCAGTAGGCCGGGACAGGGTTGGACAGATACGCAGTATTTT. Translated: CASRPGQGWTDTQYF.

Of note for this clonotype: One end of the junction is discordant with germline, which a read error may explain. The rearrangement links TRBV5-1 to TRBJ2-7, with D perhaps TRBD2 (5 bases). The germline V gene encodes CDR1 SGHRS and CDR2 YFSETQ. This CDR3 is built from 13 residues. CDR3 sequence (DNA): TGCGCCAGCAGCTTGGGTAGCGACTACGAGCCGTACTTC. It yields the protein CASSLGSDYEPYF.

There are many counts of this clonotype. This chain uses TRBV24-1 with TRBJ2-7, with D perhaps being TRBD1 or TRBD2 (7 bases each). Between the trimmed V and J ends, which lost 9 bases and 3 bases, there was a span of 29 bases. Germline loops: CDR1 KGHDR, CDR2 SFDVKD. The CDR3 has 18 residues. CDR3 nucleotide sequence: TGTGCCACCCGTAGGACAGGTTATGGGCGGGAGCGGCTCTACGAGCAGTACTTC. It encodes CATRRTGYGRERLYEQYF.

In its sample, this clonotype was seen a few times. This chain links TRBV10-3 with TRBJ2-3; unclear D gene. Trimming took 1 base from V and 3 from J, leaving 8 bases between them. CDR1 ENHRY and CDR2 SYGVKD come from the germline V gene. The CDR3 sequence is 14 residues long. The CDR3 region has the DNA TGTGCCATCAGTGAGTGGCAGACGACAGATACGCAGTATTTT. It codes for CAISEWQTTDTQYF.

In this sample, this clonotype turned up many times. The CDR3 DNA reads as TGTGCCAGCAGTCCATCCCGGGTAGCGGGAGTTAAGGAGCAGTACTTC. Its protein is CASSPSRVAGVKEQYF. The J gene is TRBJ2-7, the V gene TRBV28, with 9 nucleotides matching TRBD2. This CDR3 spans 16 amino acids. V trimming: 5 bases; J trimming: 7 bases; junction bases outside the gene matches: 15. Germline CDR1 is MDHEN and CDR2 is SYDVKM.

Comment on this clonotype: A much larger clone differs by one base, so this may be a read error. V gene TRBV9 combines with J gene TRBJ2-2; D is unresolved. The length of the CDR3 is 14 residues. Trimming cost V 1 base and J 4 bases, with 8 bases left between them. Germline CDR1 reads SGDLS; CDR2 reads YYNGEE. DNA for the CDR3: TGTGCCAGCAGCGTAAGCGCAAGCACCGGGGAGCTGTTTTTT. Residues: CASSVSASTGELFF.

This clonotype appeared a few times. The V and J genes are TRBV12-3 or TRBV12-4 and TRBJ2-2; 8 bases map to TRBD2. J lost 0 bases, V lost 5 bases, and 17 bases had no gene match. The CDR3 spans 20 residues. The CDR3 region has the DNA TGTGCCAGCAGTAAACTGAAGAGACTAGCGCAAGCCGCGAACACCGGGGAGCTGTTTTTT. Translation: CASSKLKRLAQAANTGELFF.

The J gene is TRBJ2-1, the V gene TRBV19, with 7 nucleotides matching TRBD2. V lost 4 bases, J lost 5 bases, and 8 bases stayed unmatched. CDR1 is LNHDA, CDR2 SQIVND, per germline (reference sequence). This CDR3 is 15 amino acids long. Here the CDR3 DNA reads TGTGCCAGTAGTACCGGGGGGACTTTAAACAATGAGCAGTTCTTC. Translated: CASSTGGTLNNEQFF.

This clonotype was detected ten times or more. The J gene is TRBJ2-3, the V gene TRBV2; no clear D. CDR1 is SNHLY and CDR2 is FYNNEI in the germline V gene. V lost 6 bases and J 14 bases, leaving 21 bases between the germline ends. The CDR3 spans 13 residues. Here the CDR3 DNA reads TGTGCCAGCAGACTCGGCCCCTCAAGGCGCCCGTATTTT. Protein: CASRLGPSRRPYF.

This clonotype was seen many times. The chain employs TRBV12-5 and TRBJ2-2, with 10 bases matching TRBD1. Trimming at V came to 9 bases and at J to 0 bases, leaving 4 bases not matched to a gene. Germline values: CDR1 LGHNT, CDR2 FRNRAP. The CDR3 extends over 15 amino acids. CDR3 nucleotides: TGTGCTAGCGGCGGACAGGGGGCGAACACCGGGGAGCTGTTTTTT. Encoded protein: CASGGQGANTGELFF. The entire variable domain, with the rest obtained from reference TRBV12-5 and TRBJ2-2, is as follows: DARVTQTPRHKVTEMGQEVTMRCQPILGHNTVFWYRQTMMQGLELLAYFRNRAPLDDSGMPKDRFSAEMPDATLATLKIQPSEPRDSAVYFCASGGQGANTGELFFGEGSRLTVL.

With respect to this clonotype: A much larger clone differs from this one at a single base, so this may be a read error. The CDR3 DNA is TGTGCCAGCAGTAAAGCTAACCAGGACAGACGACTTTACGAGCAGTACTTC. It yields the protein CASSKANQDRRLYEQYF. This chain links TRBV6-1 with TRBJ2-7, with D tentatively TRBD1 (6 bases). This CDR3 region has 17 residues. CDR1 and CDR2 (germline): MNHNS, SASEGT.

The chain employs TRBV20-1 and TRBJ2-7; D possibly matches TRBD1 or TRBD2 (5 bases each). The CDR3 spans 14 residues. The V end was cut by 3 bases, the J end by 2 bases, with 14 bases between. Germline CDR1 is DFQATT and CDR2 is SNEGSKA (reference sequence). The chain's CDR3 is CSASVGDLPYEQYF. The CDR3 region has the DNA TGCAGTGCTAGTGTTGGGGACCTGCCCTACGAGCAGTACTTC.